This is a list of T cell receptor beta chains from one sample in a study of shared clonotypes between healthy human individuals. Clones were read by immunoSEQ multiplex PCR, and TCRdb kept only the in-frame ones, dropping some. The table lists under 2,000,000 clones, 85% to 95% of them singletons. The sequencing sample was made of naive CD8+ T cells sorted from blood. The receptor source for this set is a man younger than 35 in good health. CDR3s include the opening cysteine and the closing phenylalanine or tryptophan.

J gene	V gene	CDR3 protein
TRBJ2-4	TRBV7-2	CASSLGVTNIQYF
TRBJ2-1	TRBV4-1	CASSQGLAGLEEQFF
TRBJ1-1	TRBV4-3	CASSQAPLIGDNTEAFF
TRBJ1-1	TRBV28	CASSRAGEAFF
TRBJ2-7	TRBV28	CASSKTGLSSYEQYF
TRBJ2-7	TRBV29-1	CSVGTAIEQYF
TRBJ2-1	TRBV4-1	CASSQAVRSGVYNEQFF
TRBJ2-7	TRBV5-8	CASTYGLGEQYF
TRBJ2-3	TRBV30	CAWSVLGTDTQYF
TRBJ2-2	TRBV7-3	CASSLLNTGELFF
TRBJ1-1	TRBV30	CAWSVLWTGLGLGTEAFF
TRBJ1-6	TRBV27	CASSFYRGEGNSPLHF
TRBJ2-1	TRBV7-9	CASSFDEQFF
TRBJ2-7	TRBV4-1	CASSLRDWDTYEQYF
TRBJ2-7	TRBV7-9	CASSWSYEQYF
TRBJ2-7	TRBV11-2	CASSGWDTSSYEQYF
TRBJ1-1	TRBV13	CASSSLGQGDTEAFF
TRBJ1-5	TRBV6-1	CASSPGGLGQPQHF
TRBJ1-5	TRBV6-1	CASSEATGVTSNQPQHF
TRBJ2-7	TRBV19	CATSDRGFYEQYF
TRBJ2-7	TRBV9	CASSPGVSYEQYF
TRBJ2-7	TRBV5-4	CASSLGFYEQYF
TRBJ1-5	TRBV28	CASSKGHDSNQPQHF
TRBJ1-2	TRBV7-2	CASSLSTILANYGYTF
TRBJ2-4	TRBV7-6	CASSPGGTVKYF
TRBJ2-7	TRBV5-6	CASSFGSGVYEQYF
TRBJ2-3	TRBV6-1	CASSLGVSTDTQYF
TRBJ1-6	TRBV23-1	CASTNGVYPRSSYNSPLHF
TRBJ2-2	TRBV5-1	CASSRPVGWENTGELFF
TRBJ2-7	TRBV27	CASSRGTVYEQYF
TRBJ2-3	TRBV19	CASSAAGGITDTQYF
TRBJ2-7	TRBV4-1	CASSPRGVGSYEQYF
TRBJ2-5	TRBV11-2	CASSLKAGGIQETQYF
TRBJ2-5	TRBV29-1	CSVELKGWWEETQYF
TRBJ2-7	TRBV5-6	CASSLYTGYEQYF
TRBJ2-1	TRBV6-5	CASSLANNEQFF
TRBJ1-1	TRBV15	CATSRDREGLATEAFF
TRBJ1-6	TRBV13	CASSLFDNNSPLHF